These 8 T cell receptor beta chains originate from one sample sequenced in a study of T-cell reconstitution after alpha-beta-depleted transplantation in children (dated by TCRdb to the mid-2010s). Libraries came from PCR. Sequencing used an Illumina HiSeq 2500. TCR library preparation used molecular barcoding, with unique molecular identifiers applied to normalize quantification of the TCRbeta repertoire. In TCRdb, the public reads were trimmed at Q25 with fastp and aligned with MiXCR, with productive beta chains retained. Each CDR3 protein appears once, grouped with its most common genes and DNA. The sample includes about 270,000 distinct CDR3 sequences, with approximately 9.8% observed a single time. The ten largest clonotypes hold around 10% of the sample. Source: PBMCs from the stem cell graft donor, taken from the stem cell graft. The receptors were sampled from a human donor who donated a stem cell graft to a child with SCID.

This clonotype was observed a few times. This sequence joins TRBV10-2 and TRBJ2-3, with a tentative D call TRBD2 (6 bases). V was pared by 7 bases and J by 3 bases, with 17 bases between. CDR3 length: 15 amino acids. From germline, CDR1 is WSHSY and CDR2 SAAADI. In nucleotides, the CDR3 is TGCGCCAGCACGGCATCTAGCGCTGGTACAGATACGCAGTATTTT. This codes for CASTASSAGTDTQYF.

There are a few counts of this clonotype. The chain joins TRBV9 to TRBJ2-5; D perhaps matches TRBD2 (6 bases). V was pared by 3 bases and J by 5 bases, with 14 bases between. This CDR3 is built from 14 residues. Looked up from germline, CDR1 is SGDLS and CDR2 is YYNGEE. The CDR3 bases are TGTGCCAGCAGCGGAGGCGGGACTTTGGAGACCCAGTACTTC. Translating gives CASSGGGTLETQYF.

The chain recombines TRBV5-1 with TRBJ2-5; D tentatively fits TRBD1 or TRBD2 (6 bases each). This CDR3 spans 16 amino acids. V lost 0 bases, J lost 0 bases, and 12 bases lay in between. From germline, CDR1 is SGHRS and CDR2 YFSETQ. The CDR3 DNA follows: TGCGCCAGCAGCTTGGTATCAGGGGACTACCAAGAGACCCAGTACTTC. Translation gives CASSLVSGDYQETQYF.

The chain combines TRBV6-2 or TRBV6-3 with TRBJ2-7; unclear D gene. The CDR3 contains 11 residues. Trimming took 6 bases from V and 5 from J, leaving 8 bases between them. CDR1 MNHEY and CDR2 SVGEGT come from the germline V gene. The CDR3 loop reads CASSERHEQYF. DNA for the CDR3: TGTGCCAGCAGCGAAAGACACGAGCAGTACTTC.

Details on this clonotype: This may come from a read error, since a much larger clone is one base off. CDR3 sequence: CASTGYNEQFF. The CDR3 DNA is TGTGCCAGCACCGGGTACAATGAGCAGTTCTTC. The chain joins TRBV25-1 to TRBJ2-1; D is unresolved. Looked up from germline, CDR1 is MGHDK and CDR2 is SYGVNS. Trimming took 7 bases from V and 4 from J, leaving 5 bases between them. The CDR3 consists of 11 residues.

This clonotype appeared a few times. The CDR3 loop is CASSQGGGTGVFTDTQYF. The CDR3, as DNA: TGTGCCAGCAGCCAAGGAGGTGGGACAGGGGTTTTTACAGATACGCAGTATTTT. The rearrangement joins TRBV14 to TRBJ2-3; 10 nucleotides line up with TRBD1. The CDR3 loop spans 18 amino acids. The ends lost 1 base at V and 3 bases at J; junction bases unmatched: 10. The V gene's germline CDR1 is SGHDN and CDR2 FVKESK.

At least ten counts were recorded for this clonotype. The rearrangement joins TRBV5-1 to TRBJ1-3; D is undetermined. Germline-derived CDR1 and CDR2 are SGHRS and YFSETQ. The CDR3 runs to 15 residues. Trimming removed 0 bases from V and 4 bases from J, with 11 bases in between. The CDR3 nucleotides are TGCGCCAGCAGCTTGGAGCCTAGAGCGGGAAACACCATATATTTT. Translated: CASSLEPRAGNTIYF. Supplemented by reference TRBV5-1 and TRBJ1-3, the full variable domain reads KAGVTQTPRYLIKTRGQQVTLSCSPISGHRSVSWYQQTPGQGLQFLFEYFSETQRNKGNFPGRFSGRQFSNSRSEMNVSTLELGDSALYLCASSLEPRAGNTIYFGEGSWLTVV.

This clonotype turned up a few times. The CDR3 coding sequence is TGTGCCAGCAAAATAGATATCAGTTACAATGAGCAGTTCTTC. Protein sequence: CASKIDISYNEQFF. This chain links TRBV6-4 with TRBJ2-1; D unclear. Germline values: CDR1 MRHNA, CDR2 SNTAGT. V lost 7 bases to trimming and J lost 4 bases, with 14 bases between them. This CDR3 region has 14 residues.